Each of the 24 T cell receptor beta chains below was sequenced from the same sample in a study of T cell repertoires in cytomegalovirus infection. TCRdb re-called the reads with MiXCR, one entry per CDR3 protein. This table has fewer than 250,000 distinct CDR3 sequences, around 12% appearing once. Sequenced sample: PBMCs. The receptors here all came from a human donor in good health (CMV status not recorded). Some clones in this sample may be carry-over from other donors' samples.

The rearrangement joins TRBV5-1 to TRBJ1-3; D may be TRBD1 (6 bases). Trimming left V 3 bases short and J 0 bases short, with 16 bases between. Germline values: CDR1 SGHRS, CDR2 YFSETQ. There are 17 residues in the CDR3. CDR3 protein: CASSSKDSPYSGNTIYF. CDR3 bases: TGCGCCAGCAGCTCCAAGGACAGCCCGTACTCTGGAAACACCATATATTTT.

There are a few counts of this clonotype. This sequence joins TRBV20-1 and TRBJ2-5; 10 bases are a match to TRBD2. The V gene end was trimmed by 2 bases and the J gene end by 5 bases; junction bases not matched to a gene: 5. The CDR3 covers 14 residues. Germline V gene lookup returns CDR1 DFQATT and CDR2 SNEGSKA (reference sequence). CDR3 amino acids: CSARRLAGAETQYF. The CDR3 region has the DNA TGCAGTGCTAGACGGCTAGCGGGAGCCGAGACCCAGTACTTC.

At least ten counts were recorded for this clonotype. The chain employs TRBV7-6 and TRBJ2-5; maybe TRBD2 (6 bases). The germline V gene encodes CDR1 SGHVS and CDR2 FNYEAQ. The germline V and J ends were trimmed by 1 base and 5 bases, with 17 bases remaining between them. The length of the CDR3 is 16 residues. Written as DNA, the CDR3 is TGTGCCAGCAGCTTAGTTTTGTCGGCGGGGATGGAGACCCAGTACTTC. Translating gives CASSLVLSAGMETQYF.

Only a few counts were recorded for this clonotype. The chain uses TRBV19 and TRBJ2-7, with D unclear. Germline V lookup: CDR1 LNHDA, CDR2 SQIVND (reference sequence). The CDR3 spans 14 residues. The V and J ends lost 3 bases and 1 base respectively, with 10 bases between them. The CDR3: CASSMGLSSYEQYF. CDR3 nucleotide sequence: TGTGCCAGTAGTATGGGTCTTAGTTCCTACGAGCAGTACTTC.

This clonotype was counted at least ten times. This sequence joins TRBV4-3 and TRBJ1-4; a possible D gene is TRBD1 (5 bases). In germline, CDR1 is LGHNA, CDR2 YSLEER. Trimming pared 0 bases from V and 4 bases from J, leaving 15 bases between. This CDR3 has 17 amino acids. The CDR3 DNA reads TGCGCCAGCAGCCAAGACCGAACAGGTCCTCTTAATGAAAAACTGTTTTTT. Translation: CASSQDRTGPLNEKLFF.

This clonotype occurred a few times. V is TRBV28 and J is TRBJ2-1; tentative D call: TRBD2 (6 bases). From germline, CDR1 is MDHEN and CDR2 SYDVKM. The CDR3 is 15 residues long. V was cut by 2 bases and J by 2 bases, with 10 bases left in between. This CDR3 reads CASSLLANTYNEQFF. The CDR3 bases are TGTGCCAGCAGTTTACTAGCGAACACCTACAATGAGCAGTTCTTC.

This CDR3 reads CSARGIGARTSGGLGETQYF. DNA of the CDR3: TGCAGTGCTAGGGGGATTGGGGCAAGGACTAGCGGGGGGCTAGGGGAGACCCAGTACTTC. The chain is built from TRBV20-1 and TRBJ2-5, with 14 nucleotides matching TRBD2. The CDR3 totals 20 residues. Germline V CDR1 and CDR2: DFQATT, SNEGSKA (reference sequence). With 3 bases clipped from V and 5 bases from J, the junction kept 20 bases outside the gene matches.

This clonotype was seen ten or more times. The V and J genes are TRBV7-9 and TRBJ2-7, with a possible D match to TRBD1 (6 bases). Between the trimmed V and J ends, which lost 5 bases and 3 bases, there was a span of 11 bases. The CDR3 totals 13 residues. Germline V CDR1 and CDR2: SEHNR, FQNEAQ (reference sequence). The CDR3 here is CASSLDRFYEQYF. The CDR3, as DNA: TGTGCCAGCAGCCTGGACAGATTCTACGAGCAGTACTTC.

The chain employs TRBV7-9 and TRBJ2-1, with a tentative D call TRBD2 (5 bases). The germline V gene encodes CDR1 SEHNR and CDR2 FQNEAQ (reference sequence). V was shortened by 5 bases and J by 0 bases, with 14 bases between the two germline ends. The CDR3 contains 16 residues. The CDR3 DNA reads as TGTGCCAGCAGCCTCCTCGCTCGGGGCTCCTACAATGAGCAGTTCTTC. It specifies CASSLLARGSYNEQFF.

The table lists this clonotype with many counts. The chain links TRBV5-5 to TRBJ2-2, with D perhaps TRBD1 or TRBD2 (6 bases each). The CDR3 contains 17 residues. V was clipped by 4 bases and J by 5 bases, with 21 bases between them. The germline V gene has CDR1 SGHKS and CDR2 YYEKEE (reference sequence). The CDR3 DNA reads TGTGCCAGCAGCCGGAGGGGGACCCAAGACGGAACCGGGGAGCTGTTTTTT. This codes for CASSRRGTQDGTGELFF.

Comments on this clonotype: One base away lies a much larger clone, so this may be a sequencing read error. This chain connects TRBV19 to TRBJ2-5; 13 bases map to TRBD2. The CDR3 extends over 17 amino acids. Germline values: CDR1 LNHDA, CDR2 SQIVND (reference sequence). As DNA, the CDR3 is TGTGCCAGTAGTATAGGGGGACTAGCGGGACAAAAGGAGACCCAGTGCTTC. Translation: CASSIGGLAGQKETQCF.

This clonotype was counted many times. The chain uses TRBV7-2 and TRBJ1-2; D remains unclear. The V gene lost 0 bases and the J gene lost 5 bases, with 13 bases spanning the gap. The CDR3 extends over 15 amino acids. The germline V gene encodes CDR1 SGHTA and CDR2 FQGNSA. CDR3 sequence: CASSLAEGRNYGYTF. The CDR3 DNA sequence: TGTGCCAGCAGCTTAGCGGAAGGGCGGAATTATGGCTACACCTTC.

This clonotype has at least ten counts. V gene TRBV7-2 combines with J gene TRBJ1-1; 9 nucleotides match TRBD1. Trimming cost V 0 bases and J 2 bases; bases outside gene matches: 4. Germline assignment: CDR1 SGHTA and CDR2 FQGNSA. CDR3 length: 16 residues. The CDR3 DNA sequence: TGTGCCAGCAGCTTAGCAGGGACAGGGATTAACACTGAAGCTTTCTTT. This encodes CASSLAGTGINTEAFF.

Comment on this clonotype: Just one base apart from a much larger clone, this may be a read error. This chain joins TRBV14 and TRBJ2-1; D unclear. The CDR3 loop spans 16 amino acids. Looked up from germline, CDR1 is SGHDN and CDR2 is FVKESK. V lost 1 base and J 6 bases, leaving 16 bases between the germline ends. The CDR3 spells CASSQVMGRRTNEQFF. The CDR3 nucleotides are TGTGCCAGCAGCCAAGTAATGGGTCGGCGTACCAATGAGCAGTTCTTC.

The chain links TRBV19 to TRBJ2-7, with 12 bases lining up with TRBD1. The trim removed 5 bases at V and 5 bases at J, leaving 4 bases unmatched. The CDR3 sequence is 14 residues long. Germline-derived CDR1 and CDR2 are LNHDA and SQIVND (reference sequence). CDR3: CASSGTGGRNEQYF. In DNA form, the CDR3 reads TGTGCCAGTAGTGGGACAGGGGGCAGGAACGAGCAGTACTTC. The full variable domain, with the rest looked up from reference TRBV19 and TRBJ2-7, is DGGITQSPKYLFRKEGQNVTLSCEQNLNHDAMYWYRQDPGQGLRLIYYSQIVNDFQKGDIAEGYSVSREKKESFPLTVTSAQKNPTAFYLCASSGTGGRNEQYFGPGTRLTVT.

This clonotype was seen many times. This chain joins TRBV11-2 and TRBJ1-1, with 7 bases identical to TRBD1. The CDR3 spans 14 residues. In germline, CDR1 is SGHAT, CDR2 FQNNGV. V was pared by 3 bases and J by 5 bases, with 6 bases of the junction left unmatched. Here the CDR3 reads CASSFDRVGTEAFF. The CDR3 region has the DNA TGTGCCAGCAGCTTCGACAGGGTGGGGACTGAAGCTTTCTTT.

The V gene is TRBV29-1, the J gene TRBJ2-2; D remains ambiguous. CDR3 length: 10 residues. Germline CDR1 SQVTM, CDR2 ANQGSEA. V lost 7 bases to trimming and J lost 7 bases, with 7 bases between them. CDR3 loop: CSAQHGELFF. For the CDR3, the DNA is TGCAGCGCCCAGCACGGGGAGCTGTTTTTT.

The CDR3, as DNA: TGCAGTGCCCTATACGACCCGAACCTTAGGGAGCAGTACTTC. Translation: CSALYDPNLREQYF. The V call is TRBV20-1, the J call TRBJ2-7; D call uncertain. Trimming removed 6 bases from V and 7 bases from J, with 22 bases in between. Per germline, CDR1 DFQATT and CDR2 SNEGSKA (reference sequence). This CDR3 contains 14 residues.

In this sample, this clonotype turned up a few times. The CDR3 DNA sequence: TGTGCCATCAGTGGCCGGGATGGGGGCTACACCTTC. Translation gives CAISGRDGGYTF. The chain has TRBV10-3 and TRBJ1-2; D uncertain. Trimming removed 4 bases at V and 8 bases at J, with 11 bases between. Germline V gene data show CDR1 as ENHRY and CDR2 as SYGVKD. The CDR3 length is 12 residues.

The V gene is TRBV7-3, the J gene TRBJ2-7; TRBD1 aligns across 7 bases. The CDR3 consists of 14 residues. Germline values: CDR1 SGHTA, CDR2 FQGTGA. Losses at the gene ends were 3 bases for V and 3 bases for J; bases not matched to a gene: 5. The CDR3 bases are TGTGCCAGCAGCTTGCTGGGACAGAACTACGAGCAGTACTTC. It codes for CASSLLGQNYEQYF. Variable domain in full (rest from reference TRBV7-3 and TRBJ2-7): GAGVSQTPSNKVTEKGKYVELRCDPISGHTALYWYRQSLGQGPEFLIYFQGTGAADDSGLPNDRFFAVRPEGSVSTLKIQRTERGDSAVYLCASSLLGQNYEQYFGPGTRLTVT.

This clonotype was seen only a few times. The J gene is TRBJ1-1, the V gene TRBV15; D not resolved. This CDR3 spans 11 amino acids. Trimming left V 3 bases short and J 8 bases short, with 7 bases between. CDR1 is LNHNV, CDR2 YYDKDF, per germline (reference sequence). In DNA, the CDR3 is TGTGCCACCAGCAGGGCCCAGGAAGCTTTCTTT. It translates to CATSRAQEAFF.

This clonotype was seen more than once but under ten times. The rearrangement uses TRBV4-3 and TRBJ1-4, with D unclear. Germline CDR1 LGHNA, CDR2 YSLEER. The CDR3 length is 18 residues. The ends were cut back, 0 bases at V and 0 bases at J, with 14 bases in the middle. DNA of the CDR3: TGCGCCAGCAGCCAAGATCTTGGCGATGGGACAACTAATGAAAAACTGTTTTTT. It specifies CASSQDLGDGTTNEKLFF.

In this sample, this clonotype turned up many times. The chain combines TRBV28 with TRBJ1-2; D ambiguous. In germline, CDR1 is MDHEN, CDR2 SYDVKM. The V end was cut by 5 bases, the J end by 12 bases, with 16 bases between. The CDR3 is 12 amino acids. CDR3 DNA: TGTGCCAGCAGTGACGGCCCTGCGAGGGACACCTTC. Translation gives CASSDGPARDTF.

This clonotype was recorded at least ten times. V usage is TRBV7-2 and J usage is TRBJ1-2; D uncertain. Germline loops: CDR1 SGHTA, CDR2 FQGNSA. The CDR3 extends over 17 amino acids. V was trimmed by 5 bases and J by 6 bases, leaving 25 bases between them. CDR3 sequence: CASSRNTGIPGDNGYTF. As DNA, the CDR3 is TGTGCCAGCAGCCGGAATACGGGGATCCCAGGAGATAATGGCTACACCTTC.